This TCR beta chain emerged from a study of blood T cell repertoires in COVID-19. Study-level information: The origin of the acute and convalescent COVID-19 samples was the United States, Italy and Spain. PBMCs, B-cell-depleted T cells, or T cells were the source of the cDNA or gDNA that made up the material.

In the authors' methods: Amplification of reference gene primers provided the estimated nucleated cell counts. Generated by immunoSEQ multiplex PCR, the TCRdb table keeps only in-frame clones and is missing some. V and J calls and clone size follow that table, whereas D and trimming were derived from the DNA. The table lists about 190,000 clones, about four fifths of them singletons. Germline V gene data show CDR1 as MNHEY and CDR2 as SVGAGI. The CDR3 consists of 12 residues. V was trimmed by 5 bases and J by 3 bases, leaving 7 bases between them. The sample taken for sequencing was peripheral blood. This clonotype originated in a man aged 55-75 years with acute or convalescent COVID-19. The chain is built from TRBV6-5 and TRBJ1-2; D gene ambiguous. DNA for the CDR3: TGTGCCAGCAGTCCGGAGTACTATGGCTACACCTTC. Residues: CASSPEYYGYTF.